This T cell receptor (beta chain) was sequenced in a study of blood T cell repertoires in COVID-19 (dated by TCRdb to about 2020). Study-wide context: The collaborator samples originated in the United States, Italy and Spain and spanned the acute and convalescent phases of COVID-19. The repertoires were released in a freely available public database meant as a resource for research on the immune response to SARS-CoV-2. Samples were obtained from the ongoing ImmuneRACE study (first 160 participants) and from 1,000 to 1,500 subjects provided by 6 global collaborators. HLA class I and class II types, where available, came from metadata supplied by the sample provider rather than from assay-based typing. Deeply sampled blood TCRbeta repertoires from subjects exposed to, actively infected with, or recovered from COVID-19 were included in the dataset. The material from the prospective study consisted of cDNA or gDNA derived from T cells, B-cell-depleted T cells, or PBMCs. Nearly every sample came with metadata listing a de-identified subject ID, COVID-19 status, age in years and sex.

Regarding this clone: It lacks a known antigen. Base qualities are not at hand, and no much larger clone is one base apart.

Participants in the prospective study were enrolled through a virtual design, were aged 18 to 89 years, and lived in roughly 24 United States geographic areas. In the prospective study, cohorts were assigned on the basis of participant-reported clinical history obtained from a screening survey and a study questionnaire. For ImmuneRACE Cohort 3, a participant was defined as recovered based on two consecutive negative NP/OP PCR tests, clearance by a healthcare professional, or resolution of symptoms. In the prospective study, mobile phlebotomists collected whole blood, serum and a nasopharyngeal or oropharyngeal swab from each participant. Over a roughly 2-month period, participants in the prospective study had the option of providing additional blood draws and questionnaires. Prospective study blood samples were shipped either frozen or at room temperature before DNA extraction. On the study overall, not on this receptor specifically: How much clinical and demographic metadata was included differed by source and by participant, and the metadata was provided uncurated.

The immunoSEQ Assay, a bias-controlled multiplex PCR, was used to amplify TCRbeta CDR3 regions from genomic DNA. The paper's processing steps were these. The number of nucleated cells in each sample was estimated by amplification of reference gene primers within the assay. To quantify the absolute abundance of each unique TCRbeta CDR3 rearrangement, sequence reads were collapsed and filtered. For each sample, productive Simpson clonality was calculated as the square root of Simpson's diversity index across productive rearrangements. The table was pulled from immuneACCESS by TCRdb, which kept in-frame rearrangements only. Such tables lose some clones; where checked, under half of the loss comes from unresolved V genes, and the rest has no known cause. The DNA gave D and trimming, while V, J and clone size come from that table. The sample table contains approximately 500,000 clones; only one count was recorded for approximately 87% of them. The top ten hold over 1.5% of the sample.

Trimming at the junction amounts to 3 bases on V and 3 bases on J, and the germline ends lie 11 bases apart. There are 14 amino acids in the CDR3, from cysteine to phenylalanine inclusive. The only DNA kept is the CDR3, 42 bases in frame from the first base. CDR1 and CDR2 were assigned from the germline V gene as MGHDK and SYGVNS. Rearrangement joined TRBV25-1 to TRBJ1-2, with no confidently assigned D gene. Sequenced: PBMCs or T cells enriched from blood (not recorded which). This receptor was obtained from a woman in her forties who had recovered from COVID-19. This receptor carries the CDR3 CASSETGGYYGYTF. The sequence in DNA is TGTGCCAGCAGTGAGACCGGAGGATACTATGGCTACACCTTC.